This TCR beta chain was obtained from a study of spatial heterogeneity in lung cancer. Trimming removed 1 base at V and 10 bases at J, with 13 bases between. CDR1 is SGHAT, CDR2 FQDESV, per germline (reference sequence). CDR3 length: 13 residues. Time point reported: sample taken at primary tumor resection. Researchers sequenced whole RNA taken from tumor, nontumor lung or frozen PBMC without sorting. One entry per CDR3 protein, called by TCRdb with MiXCR from the 5' RACE reads. The sample has tens of thousands of distinct CDR3 sequences; roughly an eighth are singletons. The TCR comes from a male donor with early-stage non-small cell lung cancer. The V call is TRBV11-1, the J call TRBJ1-1; weak D call: TRBD1 (6 bases). The specimen comprised PBMCs, sampled at surgery. The CDR3 sequence is CASSLDRGRVAFF. The CDR3 DNA follows: TGTGCCAGCAGCTTAGATCGGGGGCGCGTAGCTTTCTTT.